This TCR beta chain was recorded in a study of T cells in Graves' hyperthyroidism and ophthalmopathy. TCR beta CDR3 sequences were amplified from RNA transcripts. Researchers ran a first-round RT-PCR on the TCR CDR3 using the HTBI primer set. TCRdb re-derived calls from the multiplex PCR reads in MiXCR, one entry per CDR3 protein. The table lists about 340,000 distinct CDR3 sequences, about 18% of them singletons, with 49% in the top ten. This clonotype showed up just a few times. V was cut by 6 bases and J by 9 bases, with 15 bases left in between. Germline CDR1 and CDR2: DFQATT and SNEGSKA (reference sequence). CDR3 length: 12 amino acids.

This chain links TRBV20-1 with TRBJ1-5; D ambiguous. The source is a woman between 45 and 65 years old with Graves' hyperthyroidism. Sequencing was done on a sample of blood. The CDR3 DNA sequence: TGCAGTGCGGTTAGCTGGAACGGGCCCCAGCATTTT. Encoded protein: CSAVSWNGPQHF.